The entry below describes one T cell receptor beta chain. It lacks a known antigen. Nothing much larger sits one base from this clone, and base qualities are not available. The same CDR3 can be traced to other DNA sequences in this sample. The data are from a study of shared clonotypes between healthy human individuals (dated by TCRdb to about 2020). General notes on the study: The cohort included a few men and two women between 18 and 49 years of age. To estimate repertoire size and how much clonotype sharing occurs between individuals, the study deeply sequenced the blood TCR repertoires of roughly 5 healthy adults. To increase sequencing depth and limit assay-specific biases, TCR repertoire library preparation and sequencing were carried out by different laboratories using diverse techniques. For each donor, three plates each were used for CD4 naive and CD4 memory, two plates were used for CD8 naive, and one plate was used for CD8 memory. Leukapheresis yielded between about 0.94 and 8.9 billion PBMCs per donor. The research as a whole found: Because the study included only a small number of donors, the genetic and exposure-history diversity represented was limited. Compared with non-shared clonotypes, the clonotypes found in all four sorted-subset donors had higher generation probabilities. Sampling was limited to blood, and TCR repertoires in tissue likely differ from TCR repertoires in blood. Rarefaction of sorted-subset datasets indicated incomplete sequencing despite the large sequencing depth. Pairwise subsampling led to the expectation that sequencing depth would affect the degree of clonotype sharing among donors. When a handful of donors were compared, the shared fraction of clonotypes was about 5% for naive CD4, roughly 3.4% for naive CD8, 2.3% for memory CD4, and 0.3% to 0.5% for memory CD8. Naive subsets generally had larger estimated clonotype richness than memory subsets.

The germline V gene (reference sequence) gives CDR1 as MNHEY and CDR2 as SMNVEV. The CDR3 goes from the cysteine to the phenylalanine over 14 residues. Only CDR3 DNA is held: 42 bases, read in frame from base 1. From V the trimming removes 3 bases and from J it removes 3 bases, while the gene matches leave 3 bases of the junction unaccounted for. For the CD8 naive samples, CD45RO-negative cells were positively selected for CCR7, yielding a CD45RA+CCR7+ population from which TemRA cells were excluded. Healthy HIV-negative adults with no recently reported acute infections or vaccinations were included as donors. All donors were Caucasian adults living in Nashville, Tennessee, USA. After blood collection by leukapheresis, PBMCs were isolated using Ficoll-Histopaque density gradient centrifugation and then cryopreserved in the vapor phase of liquid nitrogen. Purity and quantity of every magnetically sorted T cell population were checked by analytical flow cytometry. Genomic DNA was isolated from each sorted fraction and quantified by UV absorbance on a Nanodrop 2000c.

Using the deep immunoSEQ assay, TCR CDR3 regions were amplified from genomic DNA by multiplex PCR. Extracted genomic DNA from each cell subset was distributed evenly across all wells of several immunoSEQ 96-well plates, and each plate was treated as a replicate. For sorted subsets, 200 to 250 ng of genomic DNA, equivalent to around 31,000 T cell genomes, went into each replicate PCR. Purified libraries were measured with a Qubit 3.0 fluorometer, size-checked on a Bioanalyzer 2100, and measured again with the KAPA Library Quantification kit. Every immunoSEQ 96-well plate was sequenced on a separate single-read 150-cycle Illumina NextSeq 550 flow cell. As for the authors' bioinformatics: Because the immunoSEQ output included only junctional sequences and no quality scores, the filtering could not be the same as the filtering used for full-length reads. Sequences were annotated with PyIR, a Python wrapper for IgBLAST v1.9, and V/J genes and CDR3 were assigned using IMGT germline references. Reads with weak V/J assignments (E-value above 1e-6), missing CDR3, stop codons, out-of-frame junctions, or ambiguous translated residues were removed. A V3J clonotype was defined by an identical inferred V gene, J gene, and CDR3 amino acid sequence. Percentage overlap between repertoires was calculated by dividing the number of shared unique clonotypes by the size of the smaller repertoire. Three approaches were used to assess repertoire richness: RTK rarefaction, the Chao1 estimator, and Recon v2.1 estimates of unobserved clonotypes. Generation probabilities were computed with OLGA for all TCRbeta clonotypes obtained by the gDNA method from a few donors. In its TCRdb copy, this immuneACCESS table keeps in-frame sequences only and misses some clones. Where compared with another copy, unresolved V genes explain less than half of these, and the others have no known cause. V and J calls and clone size follow that table, whereas D and trimming were derived from the DNA. The sample table shows 1.5 million to 2.5 million clones, and 85% to 95% are seen once. The ten most abundant clones make up less than 1.5% of the sample.

The sequence is built from TRBV27 and TRBJ2-7, with 9 junctional bases fitting TRBD1. Sequencing input: naive CD8+ T cells sorted from blood. Explained via the paper, the cell subset or site label denotes: CD45RA+CCR7+. This receptor was identified in a man younger than 35 in good health. DNA sequence: TGTGCCAGCAGTTTTTTGGGACAGGGCTACGAGCAGTACTTC. This is translated as CASSFLGQGYEQYF.